This T cell receptor (beta chain) was captured in a study of technical replicates of blood from a handful of donors. Method: immunoSEQ multiplex PCR; TCRdb's copy keeps in-frame clones and lacks some. The repertoire consists of some 74,000 clones, with less than 98% occurring once and the leading ten covering about 0.31%. The V and J ends lost 4 bases and 3 bases respectively, with 16 bases between them. CDR3 length equals 15 residues. Germline V gene sequence: CDR1 LGHNA, CDR2 YSLEER. Sequencing was carried out using T cells isolated from PBMCs. The TCR was taken from a human donor in good health. The genes are TRBV4-3 and TRBJ2-7, with a tentative D call TRBD1 (5 bases). CDR3 sequence (DNA): TGCGCCAGCAGCCCCCTTAGGGGTTCTTTCTACGAGCAGTACTTC. Amino acid sequence: CASSPLRGSFYEQYF.